Listed here are 23 T cell receptor beta chains from one sample, sequenced in a study of T cell repertoires in cytomegalovirus infection. TCRdb called the reads again in MiXCR, with one record for every CDR3 protein. The sample comprises fewer than 550,000 distinct CDR3 sequences, over 9% of which are singletons, and 10% rests with the top ten. Sequencing used PBMCs. These receptors originate from a human donor in good health (CMV status not recorded). Some clones in this sample may be carry-over from other donors' samples.

The CDR3 DNA reads as TGTGCCAGTAAAATCCTCCGTGGAGGCGGGAGTAGATACACCGGGGAGCTGTTTTTT. Protein sequence: CASKILRGGGSRYTGELFF. The chain employs TRBV19 and TRBJ2-2; 7 bases are a match to TRBD2. Germline-derived CDR1 and CDR2 are LNHDA and SQIVND (reference sequence). The ends lost 7 bases at V and 3 bases at J; junction bases unmatched: 20. This CDR3 comprises 19 residues.

This sequence joins TRBV6-5 and TRBJ2-3; perhaps TRBD1 as D (5 bases). The germline V and J ends were trimmed by 4 bases and 6 bases, with 17 bases remaining between them. Germline loops: CDR1 MNHEY, CDR2 SVGAGI. This CDR3 is built from 15 residues. CDR3 sequence (DNA): TGTGCCAGCAGTTCTCCCCGGGCCAAGGGGGATACGCAGTATTTT. Translation: CASSSPRAKGDTQYF.

This sequence joins TRBV5-6 and TRBJ1-6, with 10 bases identical to TRBD1. After removal of 3 bases from V and 9 bases from J, the junction contained 6 bases not matched to a gene. This CDR3 is 15 amino acids long. From germline, CDR1 is SGHDT and CDR2 YYEEEE. This CDR3 reads CASSYGTGASSPLHF. The CDR3 DNA sequence: TGTGCCAGCAGCTACGGGACAGGGGCTAGTTCACCCCTCCACTTT.

This clonotype came up many times. The chain has TRBV6-1 and TRBJ2-7, with D maybe TRBD2 (5 bases). V was shortened by 4 bases and J by 1 base, with 5 bases between the two germline ends. The CDR3 loop spans 12 amino acids. Germline V CDR1 and CDR2: MNHNS, SASEGT. CDR3 DNA sequence: TGTGCCAGCAGTGTAGCGTCCTACGAGCAGTACTTC. This gives the protein CASSVASYEQYF.

This clonotype was seen ten or more times. The chain is built from TRBV28 and TRBJ1-6; TRBD1 matches 9 bases. The CDR3 extends over 14 amino acids. The junction had 7 bases not matched to a gene; V was cut back by 6 bases and J by 10 bases. Germline CDR1 and CDR2: MDHEN and SYDVKM. CDR3 DNA sequence: TGTGCCAGCAGCCCGGGACAGGGCGGCTCACCCCTCCACTTT. Its translation: CASSPGQGGSPLHF.

This clonotype was observed at least ten times. This rearrangement joins TRBV18 to TRBJ2-2, with 8 positions matching TRBD1. CDR1 is KGHSH, CDR2 LQKENI, per germline. This CDR3 has 17 amino acids. Trimming at V came to 0 bases and at J to 1 base, leaving 4 bases not matched to a gene. CDR3 DNA sequence: TGTGCCAGCTCACCACCGATGGGGACAGGGAACACCGGGGAGCTGTTTTTT. It specifies CASSPPMGTGNTGELFF. Full variable domain (missing parts from reference TRBV18 and TRBJ2-2): NAGVMQNPRHLVRRRGQEARLRCSPMKGHSHVYWYRQLPEEGLKFMVYLQKENIIDESGMPKERFSAEFPKEGPSILRIQQVVRGDSAAYFCASSPPMGTGNTGELFFGEGSRLTVL.

The sample holds many counts of this clonotype. V and J are TRBV7-6 and TRBJ2-7; 9 bases map to TRBD2. Germline V gives CDR1 SGHVS, CDR2 FNYEAQ. The CDR3 loop spans 16 amino acids. With V trimmed by 4 bases and J by 4 bases, 11 bases remained unmatched. CDR3: CASSSSELAGLYEQYF. In DNA form, the CDR3 reads TGTGCCAGCAGCTCTTCCGAGCTAGCGGGATTGTACGAGCAGTACTTC.

This clonotype was picked up many times. CDR3 bases: TGCGCCAGCAGCGGGACGACAGGGGGGAACACTGAAGCTTTCTTT. As protein: CASSGTTGGNTEAFF. The chain recombines TRBV5-1 with TRBJ1-1; 9 bases are a match to TRBD1. Trimming cost V 4 bases and J 1 base; bases outside gene matches: 5. Germline lookup yields CDR1 SGHRS and CDR2 YFSETQ. The CDR3 spans 15 residues.

This clonotype was recorded many times. The rearrangement joins TRBV7-9 to TRBJ2-4; 7 nucleotides match TRBD1. Germline values: CDR1 SEHNR, CDR2 FQNEAQ (reference sequence). J was trimmed by 6 bases and V by 1 base; bases with no gene match: 9. The CDR3 extends over 16 amino acids. The CDR3 DNA follows: TGTGCCAGCAGCTTAGGTACAGGGGAGCGTAGAAACATTCAGTACTTC. Its protein is CASSLGTGERRNIQYF.

This clonotype has a count of ten or more. The V gene is TRBV7-2, the J gene TRBJ2-1; 11 positions match TRBD2. The V gene's germline CDR1 is SGHTA and CDR2 FQGNSA. The junction had 5 bases not matched to a gene; V was cut back by 1 base and J by 6 bases. This CDR3 comprises 16 residues. CDR3 in amino acids: CASSLVASGRLNEQFF. CDR3 in DNA: TGTGCCAGCAGCTTAGTGGCTAGCGGGAGGCTCAATGAGCAGTTCTTC.

This clonotype was observed a handful of times. This chain uses TRBV20-1 with TRBJ1-3; D is unclear. The length of the CDR3 is 14 residues. The V gene lost 6 bases and the J gene lost 0 bases, with 12 bases spanning the gap. Germline V gene sequence: CDR1 DFQATT, CDR2 SNEGSKA (reference sequence). The DNA for the CDR3 is TGCAGTGCCCTTACGCCGTACTCTGGAAACACCATATATTTT. It specifies CSALTPYSGNTIYF.

This clonotype appeared many times. The chain has TRBV7-3 and TRBJ1-6, with D perhaps matching TRBD1 (6 bases). With 5 bases removed from V and 5 bases from J, the gap between germline ends came to 7 bases. The germline V gene encodes CDR1 SGHTA and CDR2 FQGTGA. The CDR3 loop spans 13 amino acids. CDR3 DNA sequence: TGTGCCAGCAGCCGGACAGATAATTCACCCCTCCACTTT. It yields the protein CASSRTDNSPLHF.

This clonotype came up many times. The chain uses TRBV19 and TRBJ1-4, with 7 bases identical to TRBD1. Germline assignment: CDR1 LNHDA and CDR2 SQIVND (reference sequence). CDR3 length: 14 amino acids. V lost 9 bases, J lost 7 bases, and 11 bases stayed unmatched. CDR3 loop: CASNPTGASEKLFF. The CDR3 DNA sequence: TGTGCCAGCAACCCCACAGGGGCTAGTGAAAAACTGTTTTTT.

This clonotype was seen ten or more times. The chain links TRBV12-3 or TRBV12-4 to TRBJ2-1; D possibly matches TRBD1 or TRBD2 (5 bases each). V lost 4 bases, J lost 0 bases, and 7 bases lay in between. This CDR3 comprises 14 residues. CDR3 amino acids: CASSWDHSYNEQFF. The CDR3 region has the DNA TGTGCCAGCAGTTGGGACCACTCCTACAATGAGCAGTTCTTC.

V gene TRBV19 combines with J gene TRBJ2-7; D possibly corresponds to TRBD2 (6 bases). CDR1 and CDR2 (germline): LNHDA, SQIVND (reference sequence). Trimming took off 2 bases at V and 3 bases at J, with 14 bases between the two ends. CDR3 length: 15 residues. The CDR3 bases are TGTGCCAGTAGTATATTTGGGGAGGCTAACTACGAGCAGTACTTC. It yields the protein CASSIFGEANYEQYF.

V and J are TRBV5-4 and TRBJ2-1; D remains ambiguous. The CDR3 is 11 residues long. Germline loops: CDR1 SGHNT, CDR2 YYREEE (reference sequence). V was trimmed by 4 bases and J by 9 bases, leaving 8 bases between them. The CDR3 nucleotides read TGTGCCAGCAGCGCCTCAAGTGAGCAGTTCTTC. Amino acid sequence: CASSASSEQFF.

This clonotype was seen many times. The rearrangement links TRBV7-9 to TRBJ1-5, with D unclear. CDR3 length: 15 amino acids. Germline assignment: CDR1 SEHNR and CDR2 FQNEAQ (reference sequence). The germline V and J ends were trimmed by 4 bases and 7 bases, with 17 bases remaining between them. CDR3 coding DNA: TGTGCCAGCAGCTCTGGCTCGGCCCCGAGGCAGCCCCAGCATTTT. Its translation: CASSSGSAPRQPQHF. Full variable domain (rest looked up from reference TRBV7-9 and TRBJ1-5): DTGVSQNPRHKITKRGQNVTFRCDPISEHNRLYWYRQTLGQGPEFLTYFQNEAQLEKSRLLSDRFSAERPKGSFSTLEIQRTEQGDSAMYLCASSSGSAPRQPQHFGDGTRLSIL.

This clonotype has more than one count but fewer than ten. The chain combines TRBV14 with TRBJ2-3, with 9 bases aligning to TRBD2. V lost 5 bases and J lost 1; bases outside the gene matches: 7. CDR1 is SGHDN and CDR2 is FVKESK in the germline V gene. The CDR3 contains 16 residues. This CDR3 reads CASSYRRTSGTDTQYF. CDR3 coding DNA: TGTGCCAGCAGCTACCGGAGGACTAGCGGCACAGATACGCAGTATTTT.

This clonotype came up a few times. The chain couples TRBV29-1 to TRBJ2-7; TRBD2 aligns across 12 bases. CDR1 SQVTM and CDR2 ANQGSEA come from the germline V gene. The CDR3 is 17 residues long. Trimming took 2 bases from V and 2 from J; bases not matched to a gene: 10. CDR3 in amino acids: CSVESSGRATEAYEQYF. CDR3 in DNA: TGCAGCGTTGAATCTAGCGGGAGGGCCACTGAAGCCTACGAGCAGTACTTC.

At least ten counts were recorded for this clonotype. As DNA, the CDR3 is TGTGCCGGGACCATTGAGCGAGATACGCAGTATTTT. Amino acid sequence: CAGTIERDTQYF. V usage is TRBV2 and J usage is TRBJ2-3; perhaps D is TRBD1 or TRBD2 (5 bases each). Germline V gives CDR1 SNHLY, CDR2 FYNNEI. Trimming removed 11 bases at V and 5 bases at J, with 14 bases between. The CDR3 is 12 amino acids.

This clonotype was recorded at least ten times. The chain uses TRBV29-1 and TRBJ1-6, with no clear D. The CDR3 sequence is 14 residues long. Trimming left V 7 bases short and J 8 bases short, with 18 bases between. CDR1 is SQVTM and CDR2 is ANQGSEA in the germline V gene. CDR3 sequence: CSGALGRADSPLHF. The CDR3 nucleotides are TGCAGCGGGGCATTGGGCCGCGCCGATTCACCCCTCCACTTT.

This clonotype was seen many times. This chain joins TRBV7-9 and TRBJ2-1; perhaps TRBD2 as D (6 bases). The germline gives CDR1 SEHNR, CDR2 FQNEAQ (reference sequence). V was trimmed by 7 bases and J by 0 bases, leaving 25 bases between them. CDR3 size: 19 residues. CDR3 residues: CASTRRAIAEGSSYNEQFF. DNA of the CDR3: TGTGCCAGCACCCGCAGGGCCATAGCGGAGGGGAGCTCCTACAATGAGCAGTTCTTC.

This clonotype was seen more than once but under ten times. This chain uses TRBV6-4 with TRBJ1-6; unclear D gene. CDR3 size: 14 residues. Between the trimmed V and J ends, which lost 4 bases and 7 bases, there was a span of 11 bases. CDR1 MRHNA and CDR2 SNTAGT come from the germline V gene. The DNA of the CDR3 is TGTGCCAGCAGTGTTTCGGTCTTCAATTCACCCCTCCACTTT. This encodes CASSVSVFNSPLHF.